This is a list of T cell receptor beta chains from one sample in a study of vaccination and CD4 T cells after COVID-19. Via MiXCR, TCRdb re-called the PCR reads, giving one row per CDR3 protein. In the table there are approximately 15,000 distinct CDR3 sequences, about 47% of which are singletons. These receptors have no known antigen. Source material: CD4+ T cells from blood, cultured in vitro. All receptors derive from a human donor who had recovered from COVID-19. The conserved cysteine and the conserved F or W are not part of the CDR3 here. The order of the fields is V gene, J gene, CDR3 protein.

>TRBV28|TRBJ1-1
ASSVLGASEAF
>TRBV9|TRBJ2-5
ASSVVGADQETQY
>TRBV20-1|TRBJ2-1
SARLGRTGYNEQF
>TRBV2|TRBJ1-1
ASRSRGTDTEAF
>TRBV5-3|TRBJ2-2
ASSRQGGTGELF
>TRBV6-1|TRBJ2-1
ASSELASNEEQF
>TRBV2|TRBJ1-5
ASREATGNNQPQH
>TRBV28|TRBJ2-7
ASSLSHEQY
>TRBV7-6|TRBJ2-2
ASSSRGAGVTGELF
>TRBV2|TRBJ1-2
ASTDGQVGYGYT
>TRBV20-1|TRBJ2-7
SARGSAGEQY
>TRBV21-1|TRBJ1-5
ASRRTGSNQPQH
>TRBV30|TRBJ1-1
AWTPPGQNTEAF
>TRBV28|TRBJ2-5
AFGGTAGGLETQY
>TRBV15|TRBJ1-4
ATSGGQFLKGEKLF
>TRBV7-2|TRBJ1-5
ASSFFAQPQH
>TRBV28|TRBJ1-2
ASSPLGGLNYGYT
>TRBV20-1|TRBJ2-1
SASARQNEQF
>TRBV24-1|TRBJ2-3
ATSDLYLTDTQY
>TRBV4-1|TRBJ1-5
ASSQDWAQNQPQH
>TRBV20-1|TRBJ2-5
SARGLRGLLEETQY
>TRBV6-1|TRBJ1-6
AGSDQYNSPLH
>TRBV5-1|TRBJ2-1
ASSLGDSSDEQF
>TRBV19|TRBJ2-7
ASSDQRTPYEQY
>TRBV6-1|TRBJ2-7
ASSRDRSKAYEQY
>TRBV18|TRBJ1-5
ASSPPKGHQPQH
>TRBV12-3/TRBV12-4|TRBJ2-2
ASRDTTFGELF
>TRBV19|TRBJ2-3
ASSSTGGEGRTQY
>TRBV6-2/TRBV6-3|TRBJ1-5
ASKTGRRANQPQH
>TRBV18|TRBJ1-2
ASSPGSGNYGYT
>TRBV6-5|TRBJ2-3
ASSSIGGGTQY
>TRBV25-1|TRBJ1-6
ASRLTGGIGSPLH
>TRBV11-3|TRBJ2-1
ASSLGSGYNEQF
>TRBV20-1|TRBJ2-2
SARDRLTGGNTGELF
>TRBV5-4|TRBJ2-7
ASSLGGTRVYEQY
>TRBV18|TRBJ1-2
ASSKDRGYGYT
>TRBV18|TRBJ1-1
ASSQTGTGRTEAF
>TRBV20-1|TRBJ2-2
SARDGGRPNTGELF
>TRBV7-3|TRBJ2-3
ASSPQSRNPLRTDTQY
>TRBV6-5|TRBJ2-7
ASSYRLAETYEQY
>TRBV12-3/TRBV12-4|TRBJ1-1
ASSFQGRNTEAF
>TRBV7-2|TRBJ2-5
ASSLRIGLAYPTQY
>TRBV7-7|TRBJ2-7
ASSPDQGREQY
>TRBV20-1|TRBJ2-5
SARDRTSGRETQY
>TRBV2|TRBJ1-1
ASKQGRNTEAF
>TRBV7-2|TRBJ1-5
ASSLETNPGVQPQH
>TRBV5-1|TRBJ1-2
ASSHGTGVYGYT
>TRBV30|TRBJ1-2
AWSRQGNYGYT
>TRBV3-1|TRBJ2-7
ASSQIYEQY
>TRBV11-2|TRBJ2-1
ASSRLAGGPIGSYNEQF